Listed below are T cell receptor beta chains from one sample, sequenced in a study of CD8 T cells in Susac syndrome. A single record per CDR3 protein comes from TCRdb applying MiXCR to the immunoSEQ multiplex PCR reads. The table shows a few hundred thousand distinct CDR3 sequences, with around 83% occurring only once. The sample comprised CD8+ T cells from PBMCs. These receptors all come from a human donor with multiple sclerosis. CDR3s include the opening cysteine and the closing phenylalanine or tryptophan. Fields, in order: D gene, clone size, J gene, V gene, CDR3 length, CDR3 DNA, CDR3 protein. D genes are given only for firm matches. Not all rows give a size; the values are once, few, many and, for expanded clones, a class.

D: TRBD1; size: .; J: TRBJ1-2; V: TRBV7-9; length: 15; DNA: TGTGCCAGCTTAAGTCCGGGACAGGCTAACTATGGCTACACCTTC; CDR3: CASLSPGQANYGYTF
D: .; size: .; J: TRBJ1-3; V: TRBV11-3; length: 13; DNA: TGTGCCAGCAGCTTCGGACGGGGAAACACCATATATTTT; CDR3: CASSFGRGNTIYF
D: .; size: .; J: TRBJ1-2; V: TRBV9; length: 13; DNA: TGTGCCAGCAGCCCGGGGCTATCGCTCGGCTACACCTTC; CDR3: CASSPGLSLGYTF
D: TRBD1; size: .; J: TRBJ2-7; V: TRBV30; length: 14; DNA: TGTGCCTGGAGTACCGGGACAGGGTCGAACGAGCAGTACTTC; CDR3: CAWSTGTGSNEQYF
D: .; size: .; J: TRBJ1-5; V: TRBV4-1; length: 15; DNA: TGCGCCAGCAGCCTAGGCAGGGCAGACAATCAGCCCCAGCATTTT; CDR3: CASSLGRADNQPQHF
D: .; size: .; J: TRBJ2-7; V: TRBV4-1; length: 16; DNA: TGCGCCAGCAGCCAAGGTGAGGGGACAAACTCCTACGAGCAGTACTTC; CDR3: CASSQGEGTNSYEQYF
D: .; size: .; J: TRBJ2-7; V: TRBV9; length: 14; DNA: TGTGCCAGCAGCGTAGGGGCAGGTTCCTACGAGCAGTACTTC; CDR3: CASSVGAGSYEQYF
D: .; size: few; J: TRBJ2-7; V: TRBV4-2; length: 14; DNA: TGTGCCAGCAGCCACCCACCCCCCAATTACGAGCAGTACTTC; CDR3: CASSHPPPNYEQYF
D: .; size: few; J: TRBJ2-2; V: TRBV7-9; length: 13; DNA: TGTGCCAGCAGCCCAAGGGGGGCCGGGGAGCTGTTTTTT; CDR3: CASSPRGAGELFF
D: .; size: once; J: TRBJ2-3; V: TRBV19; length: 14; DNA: TGTGCCAGTAGTATGGAGGACAGCACAGATACGCAGTATTTT; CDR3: CASSMEDSTDTQYF
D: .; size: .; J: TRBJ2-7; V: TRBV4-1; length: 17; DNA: TGCGCCAGCAGCCAAGATGGAGACGGCCTCTCGACGGGGGAGCAGTACTTC; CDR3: CASSQDGDGLSTGEQYF
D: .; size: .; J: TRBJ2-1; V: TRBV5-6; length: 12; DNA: TGTGCCAGCAGTTCCGTAGGCGATGAGCAGTTCTTC; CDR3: CASSSVGDEQFF
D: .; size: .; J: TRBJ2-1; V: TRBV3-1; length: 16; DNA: TGTGCCAGCAGCCAGGCTAGCGTTAGCTCCTACAATGAGCAGTTCTTC; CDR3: CASSQASVSSYNEQFF
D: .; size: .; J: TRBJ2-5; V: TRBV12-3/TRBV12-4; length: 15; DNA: TGTGCCAGCAGTTTAGGTGGGGCAGGAACGGAGACCCAGTACTTC; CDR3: CASSLGGAGTETQYF
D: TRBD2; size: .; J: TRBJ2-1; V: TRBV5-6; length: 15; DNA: TGTGCCAGCAGCCCTACCACTAGCGGTTATAATGAGCAGTTCTTC; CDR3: CASSPTTSGYNEQFF
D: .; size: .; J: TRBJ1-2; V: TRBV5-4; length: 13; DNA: TGTGCCAGCAGCGAGAATACAGGATATGGCTACACCTTC; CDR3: CASSENTGYGYTF
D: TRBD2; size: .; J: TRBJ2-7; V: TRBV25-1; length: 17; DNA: TGTGCCACTCCGGGCAGCGGGGGCCTGCTGTGTGGCTACGAGCAGTACTTC; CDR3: CATPGSGGLLCGYEQYF
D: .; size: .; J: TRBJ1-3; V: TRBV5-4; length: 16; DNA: TGTGCCAGCAGCTCAAGGGACGGAAGCTCTGGAAACACCATATATTTT; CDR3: CASSSRDGSSGNTIYF
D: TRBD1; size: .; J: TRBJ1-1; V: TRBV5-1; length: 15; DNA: TGCGCCAGCAGCTTGGGGGAAGGGGGCTACACTGAAGCTTTCTTT; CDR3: CASSLGEGGYTEAFF
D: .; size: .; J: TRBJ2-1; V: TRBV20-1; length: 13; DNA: TGCAGTGCTAGTCGGGCGGGACACAATGAGCAGTTCTTC; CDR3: CSASRAGHNEQFF
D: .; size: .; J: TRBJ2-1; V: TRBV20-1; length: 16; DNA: TGCAGTGCTAGGAGGGGGGGGCTGTCCCCTTACAATGAGCAGTTCTTC; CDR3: CSARRGGLSPYNEQFF
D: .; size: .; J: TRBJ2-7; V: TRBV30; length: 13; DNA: TGTGCCTGGAGTCTACAGGCCCCCTACGAGCAGTACTTC; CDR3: CAWSLQAPYEQYF
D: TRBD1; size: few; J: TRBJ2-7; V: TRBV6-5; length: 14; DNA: TGTGCCAGCAGTGACCGGGACAGAGACTACGAGCAGTACTTC; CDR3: CASSDRDRDYEQYF
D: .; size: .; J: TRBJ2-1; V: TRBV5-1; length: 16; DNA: TGCGCCAGCAGCCTCCCCGCCGGCCTGGGAGGCGATGAGCAGTTCTTC; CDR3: CASSLPAGLGGDEQFF
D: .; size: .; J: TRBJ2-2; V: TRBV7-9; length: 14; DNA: TGTGCCAGCAGCTTAAACCCCGGCGCCGGGGAGCTGTTTTTT; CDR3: CASSLNPGAGELFF
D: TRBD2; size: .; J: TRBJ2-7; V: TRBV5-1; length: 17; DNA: TGCGCCAGCAGCACCGGGACTAGCGGGAGGGCCTACCACGAGCAGTACTTC; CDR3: CASSTGTSGRAYHEQYF
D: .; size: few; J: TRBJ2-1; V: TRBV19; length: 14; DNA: TGTGCCAGTAGTATCTCAGGGACCTACAATGAGCAGTTCTTC; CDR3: CASSISGTYNEQFF
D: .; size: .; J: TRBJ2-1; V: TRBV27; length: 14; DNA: TGTGCCAGCGCGTTGGGGGGAGGCTACAATGAGCAGTTCTTC; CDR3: CASALGGGYNEQFF
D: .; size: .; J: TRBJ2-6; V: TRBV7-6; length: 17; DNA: TGTGCCAGCAGCTTAGAGTCCGACGCCTCTGGGGCCAACGTCCTGACTTTC; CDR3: CASSLESDASGANVLTF
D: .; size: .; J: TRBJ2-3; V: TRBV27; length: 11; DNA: TGTGCCGTACACGGGTCAAATACGCAGTATTTT; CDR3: CAVHGSNTQYF
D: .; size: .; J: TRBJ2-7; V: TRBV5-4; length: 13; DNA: TGTGCCAGCAGCGAACGGACAGCCTACGAGCAGTACTTC; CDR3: CASSERTAYEQYF
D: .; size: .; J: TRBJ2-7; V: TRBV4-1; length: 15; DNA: TGCGCCAGCAGCCAGACCGGGACTTTGAGGGGCGAGCAGTACTTC; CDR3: CASSQTGTLRGEQYF
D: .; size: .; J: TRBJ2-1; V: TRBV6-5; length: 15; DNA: TGTGCCAGCAGTTACTCGCCCGGGACTGACAATGAGCAGTTCTTC; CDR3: CASSYSPGTDNEQFF
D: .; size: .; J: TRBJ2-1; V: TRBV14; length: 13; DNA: TGTGCCAGCAGCTTCTACAGGGTCAATGAGCAGTTCTTC; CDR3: CASSFYRVNEQFF
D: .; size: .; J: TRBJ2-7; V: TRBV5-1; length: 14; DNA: TGCGCCAGCAGCTTCAGACAGGCGACCTACGAGCAGTACTTC; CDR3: CASSFRQATYEQYF
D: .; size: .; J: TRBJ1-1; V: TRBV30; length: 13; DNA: TGTGCCTGGAGTCCTGATCTGTGGGCAGAAGCTTTCTTT; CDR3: CAWSPDLWAEAFF
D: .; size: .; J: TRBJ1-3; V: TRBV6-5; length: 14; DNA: TGTGCCAGCAGTTCGGAGAGCTCTGGAAACACCATATATTTT; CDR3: CASSSESSGNTIYF
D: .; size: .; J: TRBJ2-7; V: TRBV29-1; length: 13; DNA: TGCAGCGTTGTCTTGGGCGACAGGTACGAGCAGTACTTC; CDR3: CSVVLGDRYEQYF
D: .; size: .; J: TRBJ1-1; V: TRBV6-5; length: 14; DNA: TGTGCCAGCAAACAAGGACAGCTGAACACTGAAGCTTTCTTT; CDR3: CASKQGQLNTEAFF
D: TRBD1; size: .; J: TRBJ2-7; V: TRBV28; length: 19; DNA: TGTGCCAGCAGTCTAGATCATCCCGGAGTCCCACACCAGGGGGCCGAGCAGTACTTC; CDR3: CASSLDHPGVPHQGAEQYF
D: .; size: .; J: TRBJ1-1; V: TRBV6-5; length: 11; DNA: TGTGCCAGCAGTGGACAGTGGTTGGCTTTCTTT; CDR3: CASSGQWLAFF